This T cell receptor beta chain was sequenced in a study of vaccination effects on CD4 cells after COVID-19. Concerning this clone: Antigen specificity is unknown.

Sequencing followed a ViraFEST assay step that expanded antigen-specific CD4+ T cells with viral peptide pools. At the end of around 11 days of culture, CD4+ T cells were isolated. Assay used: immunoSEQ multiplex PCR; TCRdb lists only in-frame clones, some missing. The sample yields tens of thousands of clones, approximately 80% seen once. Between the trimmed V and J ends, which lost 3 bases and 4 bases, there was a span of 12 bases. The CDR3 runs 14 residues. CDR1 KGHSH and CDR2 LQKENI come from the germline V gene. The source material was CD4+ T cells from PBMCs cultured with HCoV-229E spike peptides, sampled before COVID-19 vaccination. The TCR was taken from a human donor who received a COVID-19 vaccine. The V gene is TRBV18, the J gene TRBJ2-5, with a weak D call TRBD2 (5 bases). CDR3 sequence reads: CASSPGRSGETQYF. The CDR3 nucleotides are TGTGCCAGCTCACCGGGCAGGAGCGGAGAGACCCAGTACTTC.